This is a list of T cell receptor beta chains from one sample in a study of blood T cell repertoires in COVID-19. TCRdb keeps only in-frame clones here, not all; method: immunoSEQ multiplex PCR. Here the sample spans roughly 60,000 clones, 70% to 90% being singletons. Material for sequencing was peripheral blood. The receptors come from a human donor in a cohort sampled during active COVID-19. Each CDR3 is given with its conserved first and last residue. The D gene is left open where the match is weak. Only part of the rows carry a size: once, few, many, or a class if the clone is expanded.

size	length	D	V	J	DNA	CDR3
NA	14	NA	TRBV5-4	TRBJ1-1	TGTGCCAGCAGCTTGGAAGGGGTGAACACTGAAGCTTTCTTT	CASSLEGVNTEAFF
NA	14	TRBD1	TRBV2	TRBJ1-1	TGTGCCAGCAGTGAGAGGACAGGGGTCCCTGAAGCTTTCTTT	CASSERTGVPEAFF
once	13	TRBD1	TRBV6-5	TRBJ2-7	TGTGCCAGCGGGAACAGGGGGTCCTACGAGCAGTACTTC	CASGNRGSYEQYF
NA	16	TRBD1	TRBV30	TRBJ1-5	TGTGCCTGGAGTTCAAGGGATACAGGGGGAAATCAGCCCCAGCATTTT	CAWSSRDTGGNQPQHF
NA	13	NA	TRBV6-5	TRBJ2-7	TGTGCCAGCAGTTGGGGCAGACCCTACGAGCAGTACTTC	CASSWGRPYEQYF
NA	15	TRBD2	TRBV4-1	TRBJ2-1	TGCGCCAGCAGCCAGGGCGGGGGGGCCGGTCTTGAGCAGTTCTTC	CASSQGGGAGLEQFF
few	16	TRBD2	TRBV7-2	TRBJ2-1	TGTGCCAGCAGCTTATTTGGGGGGGGGTACTACAATGAGCAGTTCTTC	CASSLFGGGYYNEQFF
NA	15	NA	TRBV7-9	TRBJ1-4	TGTGCCAGCAGCTTAGCTGGCCCCGGCGGTGAAAAACTGTTTTTT	CASSLAGPGGEKLFF
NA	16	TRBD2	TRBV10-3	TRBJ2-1	TGTGCCGCTGAGACTAGCGGGGGAAGCTCCTACAATGAGCAGTTCTTC	CAAETSGGSSYNEQFF
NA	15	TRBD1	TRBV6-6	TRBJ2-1	TGTGCCAGCAGTTACTCCCGCAGGGGGAATAATGAGCAGTTCTTC	CASSYSRRGNNEQFF
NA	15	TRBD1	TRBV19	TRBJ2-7	TGTGCCAGTAGCACCGGGACAGGACGCCCCTACGAGCAGTACTTC	CASSTGTGRPYEQYF
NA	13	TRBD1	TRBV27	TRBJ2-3	TGTGCCAGCAGGCGACAGGGGACCGATACGCAGTATTTT	CASRRQGTDTQYF
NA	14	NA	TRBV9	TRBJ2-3	TGTGCCAGCAGCATGGAGACTAGAGCAGATACGCAGTATTTT	CASSMETRADTQYF
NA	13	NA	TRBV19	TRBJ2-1	TGTGCCAGTACCGTAGGGGGGGGCAATGAGCAGTTCTTC	CASTVGGGNEQFF
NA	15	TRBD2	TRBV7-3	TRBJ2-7	TGTGCCAGCAGCCCGAGCGGGGGGCTTTCCTACGAGCAGTACTTC	CASSPSGGLSYEQYF
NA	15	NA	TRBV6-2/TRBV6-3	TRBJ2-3	TGTGCCAGCAGTCCGAGCGGCTTCGGCACAGATACGCAGTATTTT	CASSPSGFGTDTQYF
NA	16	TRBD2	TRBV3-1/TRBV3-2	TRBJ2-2	TGTGCCAGCAGCCCACCCGGGGGGGCCCCGGGCGGGGAGCTGTTTTTT	CASSPPGGAPGGELFF
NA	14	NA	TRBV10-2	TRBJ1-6	TGCGCCAGCAGTGAGGCAGGGGTAGGTTCACCCCTCCACTTT	CASSEAGVGSPLHF
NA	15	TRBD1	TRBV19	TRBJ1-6	TGTGCCAGTAGTATAGAGTCGACAGGGGGTTCACCCCTCCACTTT	CASSIESTGGSPLHF
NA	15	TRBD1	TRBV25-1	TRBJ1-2	TGTGCCAGCAGTGAAGGGGGGACAGGTGAGGACGGCTACACCTTC	CASSEGGTGEDGYTF
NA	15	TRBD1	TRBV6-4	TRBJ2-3	TGTGCCAGCAGTGACGGGACAGGGCGAACAGATACGCAGTATTTT	CASSDGTGRTDTQYF
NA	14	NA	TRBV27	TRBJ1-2	TGTGCCAGCAAGAACTTGGAGATTAACTATGGCTACACCTTC	CASKNLEINYGYTF
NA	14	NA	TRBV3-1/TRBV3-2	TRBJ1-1	TGTGCCAGCAGCCAAGCCGGGGGTAGGACTGAAGCTTTCTTT	CASSQAGGRTEAFF
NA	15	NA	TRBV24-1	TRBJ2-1	TGTGCCACCAGTGATTTATCGGCAGGGCGCAATGAGCAGTTCTTC	CATSDLSAGRNEQFF
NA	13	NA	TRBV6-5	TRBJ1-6	TGTGCCAGCAACGCAGGGGAATACTCACCCCTCCACTTT	CASNAGEYSPLHF
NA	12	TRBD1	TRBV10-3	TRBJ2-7	TGTGCCACCAGGACAGGTTCCTACGAGCAGTACTTC	CATRTGSYEQYF